This TCR beta chain originates from a study of shared clonotypes between healthy human individuals. Germline V lookup: CDR1 MNHEY, CDR2 SMNVEV (reference sequence). V gave up 6 bases and J gave up 5 bases, with 20 bases separating them. This CDR3 region has 15 residues. Terminally differentiated effector memory CD45RA+ cells were left out of the naive CD8 fraction, which was CD45RO-negative and positively selected for CCR7. Several immunoSEQ 96-well plates shared each subset's DNA, each plate a replicate. Data came from immunoSEQ multiplex PCR; TCRdb stores just in-frame clones and leaves some out. Of about 2 million clones detected, over 85% appear once; the ten largest clones hold about 1.1%.

The clonotype comes from a young man in good health. Sequenced sample: naive CD8+ T cells sorted from blood. The chain couples TRBV27 to TRBJ2-7; D possibly corresponds to TRBD2 (5 bases). The CDR3 sequence is CASSLMSGSWDEQYF. CDR3 in DNA: TGTGCCAGCAGCTTAATGTCGGGGTCTTGGGACGAGCAGTACTTC.